The 30 T cell receptor beta chains listed next were all sequenced from one sample in a study of blood T cell repertoires in COVID-19. The assay was immunoSEQ multiplex PCR, and TCRdb's table has in-frame clones only and misses some. The profile shows over 300,000 clones, roughly 88% of them singletons. The sequencing input was PBMCs or T cells enriched from blood (not recorded which). Receptors originate from a man aged 25-45 years who had recovered from COVID-19.

The chain joins TRBV30 to TRBJ1-1; D is unresolved. The germline CDR1 and CDR2 sequences are GTSNPN and SVGIG (reference sequence). CDR3 length equals 13 residues. Trimming removed 0 bases from V and 6 bases from J, with 11 bases in between. CDR3 nucleotide sequence: TGTGCCTGGAGTGTAACGCACAGCTCTGAAGCTTTCTTT. Translated: CAWSVTHSSEAFF.

The genes are TRBV9 and TRBJ2-3, with D hard to call. Germline-derived CDR1 and CDR2 are SGDLS and YYNGEE. Trimming took off 0 bases at V and 1 base at J, with 12 bases between the two ends. The CDR3 has 16 amino acids. CDR3 residues: CASSVARVGGTDTQYF. The CDR3, as DNA: TGTGCCAGCAGCGTAGCTAGAGTAGGCGGCACAGATACGCAGTATTTT.

The chain combines TRBV7-9 with TRBJ1-3, with a tentative D call TRBD1 (6 bases). The CDR3 is made up of 16 amino acids. CDR1 is SEHNR, CDR2 FQNEAQ, per germline (reference sequence). Trimming removed 1 base at V and 3 bases at J, with 13 bases between. CDR3 residues: CASSLDLGASGNTIYF. Written as DNA, the CDR3 is TGTGCCAGCAGCTTAGATCTGGGGGCGAGTGGAAACACCATATATTTT.

The rearrangement uses TRBV5-1 and TRBJ2-5; 7 nucleotides align to TRBD1. Per germline, CDR1 SGHRS and CDR2 YFSETQ. V trimming: 3 bases; J trimming: 3 bases; junction bases outside the gene matches: 8. CDR3 length: 15 amino acids. DNA for the CDR3: TGCGCCAGCAGCTCCCAGGGACAGTTCAAAGAGACCCAGTACTTC. Translation: CASSSQGQFKETQYF. The full variable domain, in which reference TRBV5-1 and TRBJ2-5 provide the parts outside the CDR3, is KAGVTQTPRYLIKTRGQQVTLSCSPISGHRSVSWYQQTPGQGLQFLFEYFSETQRNKGNFPGRFSGRQFSNSRSEMNVSTLELGDSALYLCASSSQGQFKETQYFGPGTRLLVL.

The V and J genes are TRBV13 and TRBJ2-1; 12 bases are shared with TRBD2. The germline gives CDR1 PRHDT, CDR2 FYEKMQ (reference sequence). The CDR3 has 15 residues. V was clipped by 6 bases and J by 6 bases; unmatched bases: 6. CDR3 DNA sequence: TGTGCCAGCAGGGCAGCTAGCGGGGGGGCCAATGAGCAGTTCTTC. Translation gives CASRAASGGANEQFF.

The chain combines TRBV14 with TRBJ2-7; D is undetermined. Germline CDR1 SGHDN, CDR2 FVKESK. V lost 3 bases and J lost 5, with 11 bases in between. The CDR3 is 13 amino acids. The CDR3 DNA sequence: TGTGCCAGCAGCCAGTCAATAGCCCACGAGCAGTACTTC. As protein: CASSQSIAHEQYF.

The chain's CDR3 is CASSPGVNTEAFF. Written as DNA, the CDR3 is TGTGCCAGCAGCCCCGGGGTGAACACTGAAGCTTTCTTT. This chain uses TRBV9 with TRBJ1-1; D unclear. This CDR3 has 13 residues. The germline V gene has CDR1 SGDLS and CDR2 YYNGEE. The V gene lost 4 bases and the J gene lost 0 bases, with 7 bases spanning the gap.

This chain joins TRBV4-1 and TRBJ1-3; D not certain. The CDR3 is made up of 11 amino acids. V was clipped by 4 bases and J by 9 bases, with 7 bases between them. Germline CDR1 MGHRA, CDR2 YSYEKL. Written as DNA, the CDR3 is TGCGCCAGCAGCCCCGGTGGCACCATATATTTT. Its protein is CASSPGGTIYF.

The chain is built from TRBV5-6 and TRBJ2-7, with 11 positions matching TRBD1. The CDR3 runs to 17 residues. The trim removed 4 bases at V and 4 bases at J, leaving 13 bases unmatched. Germline CDR1 and CDR2: SGHDT and YYEEEE. CDR3 sequence (DNA): TGTGCCAGCAGCGATGGGACAGGGGGAAATGCCCCATACGAGCAGTACTTC. Translating it yields CASSDGTGGNAPYEQYF.

This clone was recorded a few times. This rearrangement joins TRBV10-2 to TRBJ1-1, with D uncertain. V was clipped by 6 bases and J by 3 bases, with 8 bases between them. CDR3 length: 12 amino acids. CDR1 is WSHSY and CDR2 is SAAADI in the germline V gene. The CDR3 loop reads CASSRGDTEAFF. CDR3 nucleotides: TGCGCCAGCAGCCGCGGGGACACTGAAGCTTTCTTT.

J is TRBJ1-4 and V is TRBV25-1, with TRBD1 matching 9 bases. The CDR3 runs to 14 residues. The V gene's germline CDR1 is MGHDK and CDR2 SYGVNS. V trimming: 3 bases; J trimming: 5 bases; junction bases outside the gene matches: 1. The CDR3, as DNA: TGTGCCAGCAGTGAGACAGGGGGGAATGAAAAACTGTTTTTT. Translated, it gives CASSETGGNEKLFF.

In this sample, this clone turned up a few times. This sequence joins TRBV7-8 and TRBJ1-2, with 8 bases aligning to TRBD1. CDR1 and CDR2 from the germline V gene are SGHVS and FQNEAQ. Unmatched junction bases numbered 8, after V lost 1 base and J lost 7 bases. CDR3 length: 15 residues. The CDR3 loop reads CASSLGRTGYGGYTF. The CDR3 DNA reads TGTGCCAGCAGCTTAGGCAGGACAGGGTACGGTGGCTACACCTTC.

CDR3 region: CASSVEGTGVTEAFF. The CDR3 region has the DNA TGTGCCAGCAGCGTAGAGGGGACAGGGGTCACTGAAGCTTTCTTT. This rearrangement joins TRBV9 to TRBJ1-1; 10 bases align to TRBD1. CDR3 length: 15 amino acids. Germline values: CDR1 SGDLS, CDR2 YYNGEE. V trimming: 0 bases; J trimming: 4 bases; junction bases outside the gene matches: 3.

This clone has just one count. The V call is TRBV5-1, the J call TRBJ2-2, with 11 bases that match TRBD1. The CDR3 runs 15 residues. The junction had 1 base not matched to a gene; V was cut back by 0 bases and J by 6 bases. Germline-derived CDR1 and CDR2 are SGHRS and YFSETQ. In DNA form, the CDR3 reads TGCGCCAGCAGCTTGGGGACAGGGGGCGCCGGGGAGCTGTTTTTT. Protein sequence: CASSLGTGGAGELFF.

The chain joins TRBV5-6 to TRBJ2-2; D is possibly TRBD2 (5 bases). CDR1 is SGHDT, CDR2 YYEEEE, per germline. V was clipped by 0 bases and J by 6 bases, with 15 bases between them. This CDR3 region has 16 residues. CDR3 sequence: CASSLAGGYYAGELFF. The DNA for the CDR3 is TGTGCCAGCAGCTTGGCTGGAGGTTATTATGCCGGGGAGCTGTTTTTT.

V is TRBV7-9 and J is TRBJ2-2; a weak D match, TRBD2 (6 bases). CDR3 length: 16 residues. The V end lost 4 bases, the J end lost 3 bases, and 15 bases lay between the germline ends. From germline, CDR1 is SEHNR and CDR2 FQNEAQ (reference sequence). The CDR3 DNA follows: TGTGCCAGCAGCTCCGACTTGCGGGGATACACCGGGGAGCTGTTTTTT. Its protein product is CASSSDLRGYTGELFF.

J is TRBJ1-2 and V is TRBV4-1; TRBD1 agrees at 9 bases. CDR1 and CDR2 from the germline V gene are MGHRA and YSYEKL. This CDR3 is 16 amino acids long. Germline trimming cut 2 bases from V and 5 bases from J; bases unmatched to any gene: 9. Here the CDR3 reads CASSQPTGGAGYGYTF. The CDR3 nucleotides are TGCGCCAGCAGCCAACCTACAGGGGGCGCGGGTTATGGCTACACCTTC.

The chain recombines TRBV5-1 with TRBJ1-3; D uncertain. Germline-derived CDR1 and CDR2 are SGHRS and YFSETQ. Between the trimmed V and J ends, which lost 0 bases and 0 bases, there was a span of 4 bases. CDR3 length: 14 amino acids. The CDR3 nucleotides read TGCGCCAGCAGCTTGGCCTTCTCTGGAAACACCATATATTTT. Protein sequence: CASSLAFSGNTIYF.

This chain links TRBV5-4 with TRBJ1-4; 9 nucleotides line up with TRBD1. The CDR3 is made up of 14 amino acids. CDR1 and CDR2 from the germline V gene are SGHNT and YYREEE (reference sequence). With V trimmed by 7 bases and J by 8 bases, 9 bases remained unmatched. CDR3 DNA sequence: TGTGCCAGCGGCACCGGGACAGGGAAAGAAAAACTGTTTTTT. This translates into CASGTGTGKEKLFF.

The rearrangement links TRBV5-1 to TRBJ2-1; TRBD2 aligns across 9 bases. V lost 1 base, J lost 5 bases, and 4 bases stayed unmatched. Germline V gene data show CDR1 as SGHRS and CDR2 as YFSETQ. The CDR3 contains 15 residues. The CDR3: CASSLPAGGHNEQFF. CDR3 nucleotides: TGCGCCAGCAGCTTGCCAGCGGGGGGCCACAATGAGCAGTTCTTC.

V is TRBV6-4 and J is TRBJ1-4, with TRBD1 as a possible D gene (5 bases). Trimming shortened V by 8 bases and J by 0 bases, and 7 bases separated the two germline ends. The CDR3 covers 13 residues. From germline, CDR1 is MRHNA and CDR2 SNTAGT. CDR3 protein: CASEDTTNEKLFF. CDR3 in DNA: TGTGCCAGCGAGGACACAACTAATGAAAAACTGTTTTTT.

The chain carries TRBV19 and TRBJ1-3; 7 bases map to TRBD1. CDR1 is LNHDA, CDR2 SQIVND, per germline (reference sequence). This CDR3 comprises 15 residues. The junction had 12 bases not matched to a gene; V was cut back by 6 bases and J by 7 bases. Here the CDR3 reads CASRNPGQAANTIYF. The CDR3, as DNA: TGTGCCAGTAGGAATCCTGGACAGGCAGCGAACACCATATATTTT.

V usage is TRBV15 and J usage is TRBJ2-3; a weak D match, TRBD2 (5 bases). The CDR3 runs to 14 residues. V was trimmed by 0 bases and J by 7 bases, leaving 11 bases between them. From germline, CDR1 is LNHNV and CDR2 YYDKDF (reference sequence). The CDR3 DNA sequence: TGTGCCACCAGCAGAGAATCTCCGGGATATACGCAGTATTTT. It specifies CATSRESPGYTQYF.

This clone was seen more than once but under ten times. The sample carries other DNA sequences with the same CDR3. In nucleotides, the CDR3 is TGTGCCAGCAGTGGGACTAGCGGGGGCAATGAGCAGTTCTTC. Its protein product is CASSGTSGGNEQFF. The genes are TRBV6-4 and TRBJ2-1, with 13 nucleotides matching TRBD2. The V gene's germline CDR1 is MRHNA and CDR2 SNTAGT. The V and J ends lost 4 bases and 6 bases, in that order; junction bases with no gene match: 0. There are 14 residues in the CDR3.

The chain employs TRBV5-1 and TRBJ1-1, with 7 bases identical to TRBD1. There are 14 residues in the CDR3. Losses at the gene ends were 5 bases for V and 2 bases for J; bases not matched to a gene: 6. Germline V gene data show CDR1 as SGHRS and CDR2 as YFSETQ. The CDR3 sequence is CASRPTGINTEAFF. The DNA for the CDR3 is TGCGCCAGCAGACCGACAGGGATAAACACTGAAGCTTTCTTT. Combining the CDR3 with reference TRBV5-1 and TRBJ1-1 gives the whole variable domain KAGVTQTPRYLIKTRGQQVTLSCSPISGHRSVSWYQQTPGQGLQFLFEYFSETQRNKGNFPGRFSGRQFSNSRSEMNVSTLELGDSALYLCASRPTGINTEAFFGQGTRLTVV.

This clone was recorded many times. The chain is built from TRBV15 and TRBJ1-5; the D gene is possibly TRBD1 (6 bases). V lost 0 bases, J lost 5 bases, and 14 bases lay in between. Germline CDR1 is LNHNV and CDR2 is YYDKDF (reference sequence). CDR3 length equals 16 residues. The CDR3 nucleotides are TGTGCCACCAGCAGAGACAATCGACAGGCCTATCAGCCCCAGCATTTT. Translating gives CATSRDNRQAYQPQHF. Full variable domain (outside the CDR3, taken from reference TRBV15 and TRBJ1-5): DAMVIQNPRYQVTQFGKPVTLSCSQTLNHNVMYWYQQKSSQAPKLLFHYYDKDFNNEADTPDNFQSRRPNTSFCFLDIRSPGLGDTAMYLCATSRDNRQAYQPQHFGDGTRLSIL.

The genes are TRBV10-3 and TRBJ1-3, with D perhaps TRBD1 (5 bases). The CDR3 covers 15 residues. V was shortened by 9 bases and J by 0 bases, with 15 bases between the two germline ends. Looked up from germline, CDR1 is ENHRY and CDR2 is SYGVKD. The CDR3 sequence: CAIRTGGTSGNTIYF. The CDR3 DNA sequence: TGTGCCATTCGGACGGGGGGTACCTCTGGAAACACCATATATTTT.

The V call is TRBV3-1 (or the pseudogene TRBV3-2), the J call TRBJ2-5, with D unresolved. V was clipped by 1 base and J by 5 bases, with 11 bases between them. The germline V gene encodes CDR1 LGHDT and CDR2 YNNKEL (reference sequence). The CDR3 has 14 residues. DNA for the CDR3: TGTGCCAGCAGCCAAGTTTGGAGTGGGGAGACCCAGTACTTC. It specifies CASSQVWSGETQYF.

The V gene is TRBV5-1, the J gene TRBJ2-5, with D possibly matching TRBD1 (5 bases). The germline V gene encodes CDR1 SGHRS and CDR2 YFSETQ. CDR3 length equals 14 residues. Trimming left V 4 bases short and J 1 base short, with 11 bases between. The CDR3 here is CASSEAGLQETQYF. The CDR3 DNA reads TGCGCCAGCAGCGAGGCAGGGCTCCAAGAGACCCAGTACTTC.

The chain is built from TRBV6-4 and TRBJ2-3, with 11 bases identical to TRBD2. The CDR3 length is 16 residues. Germline lookup yields CDR1 MRHNA and CDR2 SNTAGT. The junction had 6 bases not matched to a gene; V was cut back by 2 bases and J by 5 bases. In DNA form, the CDR3 reads TGTGCCAGCAGTGACCTAGCGGGGGGCCGTCTAGATACGCAGTATTTT. Its protein product is CASSDLAGGRLDTQYF.